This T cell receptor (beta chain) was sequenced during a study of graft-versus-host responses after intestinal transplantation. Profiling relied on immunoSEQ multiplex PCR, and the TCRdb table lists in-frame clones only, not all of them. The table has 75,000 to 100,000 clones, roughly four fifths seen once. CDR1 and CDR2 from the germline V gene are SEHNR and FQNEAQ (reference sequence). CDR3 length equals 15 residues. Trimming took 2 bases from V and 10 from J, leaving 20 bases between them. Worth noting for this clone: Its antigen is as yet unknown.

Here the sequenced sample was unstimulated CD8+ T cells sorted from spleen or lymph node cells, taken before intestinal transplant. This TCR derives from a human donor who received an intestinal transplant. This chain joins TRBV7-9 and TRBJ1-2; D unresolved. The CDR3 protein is CASSLYGGRDIDYTF. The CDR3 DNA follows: TGTGCCAGCAGCTTATATGGCGGGAGGGATATCGACTACACCTTC.